A single sample gave rise to the 25 T cell receptor beta chains below, sequenced in a study of cytomegalovirus exposure and HLA in healthy donors. Amplification used 60 Vbeta primers and 13 Jbeta primers. Sequencing was performed with immunoSEQ multiplex PCR; in TCRdb, only in-frame clones are kept and a portion is missing. The sample contains some 130,000 clones, 60% to 80% of which appear only once. The specimen sequenced was PBMCs. The receptors come from a young man in good health and CMV-seronegative.

The chain recombines TRBV9 with TRBJ2-5; 7 nucleotides agree with TRBD2. The ends lost 4 bases at V and 1 base at J; junction bases unmatched: 4. The CDR3 has 14 amino acids. CDR1 is SGDLS and CDR2 is YYNGEE in the germline V gene. CDR3 nucleotide sequence: TGTGCCAGCAGCCTAGGACTAGTCCAAGAGACCCAGTACTTC. Translated: CASSLGLVQETQYF.

The rearrangement links TRBV7-2 to TRBJ2-2; TRBD2 might be the D (6 bases). V lost 0 bases and J lost 2, with 7 bases in between. Germline loops: CDR1 SGHTA, CDR2 FQGNSA. The CDR3 totals 15 residues. The CDR3 bases are TGTGCCAGCAGCTTAGCTAGCGGTAACACCGGGGAGCTGTTTTTT. It encodes CASSLASGNTGELFF.

The chain carries TRBV27 and TRBJ2-1; 8 bases map to TRBD2. The germline CDR1 and CDR2 sequences are MNHEY and SMNVEV (reference sequence). There are 16 residues in the CDR3. J lost 0 bases, V lost 4 bases, and 5 bases had no gene match. CDR3 in amino acids: CASSYSSGSSYNEQFF. The DNA for the CDR3 is TGTGCCAGCAGTTACTCGAGCGGGAGCTCCTACAATGAGCAGTTCTTC.

The V gene is TRBV6-6, the J gene TRBJ2-1; weak D call: TRBD2 (5 bases). This CDR3 region has 14 residues. The V end was cut by 8 bases, the J end by 3 bases, with 14 bases between. Looked up from germline, CDR1 is MNHNY and CDR2 is SVGAGI (reference sequence). CDR3: CASVGERVYNEQFF. Here the CDR3 DNA reads TGTGCCAGCGTCGGGGAGAGGGTCTACAATGAGCAGTTCTTC.

There are a few counts of this clone. This chain uses TRBV5-4 with TRBJ2-7; 10 bases are shared with TRBD1. The germline V gene encodes CDR1 SGHNT and CDR2 YYREEE (reference sequence). The CDR3 loop spans 16 amino acids. The V and J ends lost 4 bases and 3 bases, in that order; junction bases with no gene match: 10. The DNA of the CDR3 is TGTGCCAGCAGCGGAACGGGACAGGGGTATTACTACGAGCAGTACTTC. Translation: CASSGTGQGYYYEQYF.

V and J are TRBV28 and TRBJ2-2; a weak D match, TRBD1 (5 bases). Trimming stripped 10 bases from V and 3 bases from J, with 18 bases between. CDR1 is MDHEN and CDR2 is SYDVKM in the germline V gene. The length of the CDR3 is 15 residues. The CDR3 here is CATLGQGADTGELFF. The DNA of the CDR3 is TGTGCCACCCTAGGGCAGGGCGCGGACACCGGGGAGCTGTTTTTT.

The chain has TRBV6-4 and TRBJ2-3, with 9 positions matching TRBD2. V shed 3 bases and J 3 bases; nucleotides not matched to a gene: 7. The CDR3 runs 16 residues. Germline CDR1 MRHNA, CDR2 SNTAGT. This CDR3 reads CASSEYSGSRTDTQYF. The CDR3 bases are TGTGCCAGCAGTGAATATAGCGGGAGCAGGACAGATACGCAGTATTTT.

The chain has TRBV25-1 and TRBJ1-4; TRBD1 matches at 7 bases. Trimming at V came to 0 bases and at J to 7 bases, leaving 14 bases not matched to a gene. Germline CDR1 is MGHDK and CDR2 is SYGVNS. This CDR3 has 18 residues. In DNA form, the CDR3 reads TGTGCCAGCAGTGAATATGGCCAGGGGGTAAAGTATGGTGAAAAACTGTTTTTT. This translates into CASSEYGQGVKYGEKLFF. Full variable domain (remainder filled in from reference TRBV25-1 and TRBJ1-4): EADIYQTPRYLVIGTGKKITLECSQTMGHDKMYWYQQDPGMELHLIHYSYGVNSTEKGDLSSESTVSRIRTEHFPLTLESARPSHTSQYLCASSEYGQGVKYGEKLFFGSGTQLSVL.

This clone occurred a few times. The rearrangement links TRBV5-1 to TRBJ1-1; 9 bases agree with TRBD1. The CDR3 totals 15 residues. The J segment lost 4 bases and the V segment lost 4 bases, leaving 8 bases of the junction unmatched. Per the germline V gene, CDR1 is SGHRS and CDR2 is YFSETQ. The CDR3 nucleotides are TGCGCCAGCAGCCGGGACAGGGCCCAGGGCACTGAAGCTTTCTTT. Translation gives CASSRDRAQGTEAFF.

The chain combines TRBV5-1 with TRBJ2-7; a weak D match, TRBD2 (6 bases). Per germline, CDR1 SGHRS and CDR2 YFSETQ. Trimming removed 0 bases at V and 6 bases at J, with 13 bases between. This CDR3 comprises 14 residues. The CDR3 region is CASSLGSEGSEQYF. The CDR3 bases are TGCGCCAGCAGCTTGGGGTCGGAGGGGTCCGAGCAGTACTTC.

The V and J genes are TRBV11-2 and TRBJ2-1; D is perhaps TRBD2 (5 bases). The CDR3 runs 12 residues. The V end was cut by 5 bases, the J end by 8 bases, with 10 bases between. The germline V gene encodes CDR1 SGHAT and CDR2 FQNNGV. The DNA of the CDR3 is TGTGCCAGCAGCAACGACGGGGATGAGCAGTTCTTC. The encoded protein is CASSNDGDEQFF.

This sequence joins TRBV2 and TRBJ1-5; D call uncertain. The CDR3 has 14 residues. Between the trimmed V and J ends, which lost 6 bases and 4 bases, there was a span of 13 bases. Germline lookup yields CDR1 SNHLY and CDR2 FYNNEI. The CDR3 bases are TGTGCCAGCAGCGAGGCCGGGTGGAATCAGCCCCAGCATTTT. Amino acids: CASSEAGWNQPQHF.

The chain is built from TRBV5-1 and TRBJ2-7, with a possible D match to TRBD2 (6 bases). The germline V gene encodes CDR1 SGHRS and CDR2 YFSETQ. The CDR3 has 13 amino acids. Trimming shortened V by 4 bases and J by 3 bases, and 11 bases separated the two germline ends. CDR3 loop: CASSGGINYEQYF. CDR3 sequence (DNA): TGCGCCAGCAGCGGGGGGATAAACTACGAGCAGTACTTC.

The rearrangement links TRBV6-5 to TRBJ2-7, with TRBD2 identical over 14 bases. The V gene's germline CDR1 is MNHEY and CDR2 SVGAGI. The CDR3 is 16 amino acids. The trim removed 4 bases at V and 5 bases at J, leaving 7 bases unmatched. CDR3 in DNA: TGTGCCAGCAGTTTCGGGACTAGCGGGAGTAAGAACGAGCAGTACTTC. Protein product: CASSFGTSGSKNEQYF.

The J gene is TRBJ2-7, the V gene TRBV1; TRBD2, as called in the table, went unchecked against the DNA. TRBV1 is tagged as a pseudogene. The CDR3 loop spans 16 amino acids. This CDR3 reads CTSSSYTGGEVNEQYF. CDR3 bases: TGCACCAGCAGCTCATACACGGGGGGCGAAGTCAACGAGCAGTACTTC.

The chain recombines TRBV5-6 with TRBJ1-2; 9 bases map to TRBD1. This CDR3 has 15 residues. Germline V gene lookup returns CDR1 SGHDT and CDR2 YYEEEE. V shed 5 bases and J 3 bases; nucleotides not matched to a gene: 8. CDR3 region: CASSSGTGNYYGYTF. The CDR3, as DNA: TGTGCCAGCAGTTCGGGGACAGGGAACTACTATGGCTACACCTTC. The full variable domain, its missing parts supplied by reference TRBV5-6 and TRBJ1-2, is DAGVTQSPTHLIKTRGQQVTLRCSPKSGHDTVSWYQQALGQGPQFIFQYYEEEERQRGNFPDRFSGHQFPNYSSELNVNALLLGDSALYLCASSSGTGNYYGYTFGSGTRLTVV.

V gene TRBV4-3 combines with J gene TRBJ2-7; 9 positions agree with TRBD1. The CDR3 covers 16 residues. The J segment lost 2 bases and the V segment lost 0 bases, leaving 5 bases of the junction unmatched. Germline loops: CDR1 LGHNA, CDR2 YSLEER. The CDR3 region is CASSQEPGQGPYEQYF. The CDR3 DNA is TGCGCCAGCAGCCAAGAACCGGGACAGGGTCCCTACGAGCAGTACTTC.

The rearrangement uses TRBV6-1 and TRBJ2-5, with D possibly TRBD2 on 6 matching bases. The DNA matches TRBJ2-7 better at its end, which makes the J call doubtful. This CDR3 has 12 amino acids. Germline V gene data show CDR1 as MNHNS and CDR2 as SASEGT. The chain's CDR3 is CAGRKGGYEQYF. The CDR3 nucleotides are TGTGCCGGGCGGAAGGGAGGCTACGAGCAGTACTTC.

The chain recombines TRBV29-1 with TRBJ1-2, with D perhaps TRBD1 (6 bases). Germline-derived CDR1 and CDR2 are SQVTM and ANQGSEA. The CDR3 spans 14 residues. Trimming pared 4 bases from V and 8 bases from J, leaving 20 bases between. The CDR3 region has the DNA TGCAGCGTTGTGGGGGCGTTTGATGTGTGGGGCTACACCTTC. Residues: CSVVGAFDVWGYTF.

The chain employs TRBV7-9 and TRBJ1-2; TRBD1 might be the D (5 bases). Looked up from germline, CDR1 is SEHNR and CDR2 is FQNEAQ (reference sequence). The CDR3 extends over 15 amino acids. Trimming shortened V by 7 bases and J by 4 bases, and 19 bases separated the two germline ends. The CDR3 DNA reads TGTGCCAGCATCCTAGGAGGCGGGACCTTCTATGGCTACACCTTC. As protein: CASILGGGTFYGYTF.

The CDR3 here is CSVLEATGDYGYTF. The DNA for the CDR3 is TGCAGCGTCCTGGAGGCCACCGGAGACTATGGCTACACCTTC. The chain recombines TRBV29-1 with TRBJ1-2; D gene ambiguous. CDR3 length: 14 amino acids. V was clipped by 6 bases and J by 3 bases, with 17 bases between them. Germline V gives CDR1 SQVTM, CDR2 ANQGSEA.

The J gene is TRBJ2-3, the V gene TRBV28; 10 positions agree with TRBD2. Germline V gene data show CDR1 as MDHEN and CDR2 as SYDVKM. Trimming removed 5 bases from V and 1 base from J; junction bases left unmatched: 15. The CDR3 covers 19 residues. CDR3 in amino acids: CASSTLEIAGGWGTDTQYF. The CDR3 coding sequence is TGTGCCAGCAGTACCCTCGAAATAGCGGGAGGTTGGGGCACAGATACGCAGTATTTT.

A single count supports this clone. The same CDR3 can be traced to other DNA sequences in this sample. The chain recombines TRBV28 with TRBJ2-2; TRBD2 is a possible D gene (5 bases). Trimming shortened V by 9 bases and J by 5 bases, and 10 bases separated the two germline ends. This CDR3 has 12 amino acids. The germline V gene encodes CDR1 MDHEN and CDR2 SYDVKM. Written as DNA, the CDR3 is TGTGCCAGTTCGACGGGAACCGGGGAGCTGTTTTTT. This translates into CASSTGTGELFF.

V and J are TRBV7-9 and TRBJ1-1; 7 positions agree with TRBD1. J gave up 7 bases and V 5 bases, and 7 bases lay outside the gene matches. This CDR3 has 13 residues. Germline CDR1 SEHNR, CDR2 FQNEAQ (reference sequence). The DNA for the CDR3 is TGTGCCAGCAGCCCCCAACAGGGGTGTGAAGCTTTCTTT. It encodes CASSPQQGCEAFF.

This sequence joins TRBV18 and TRBJ2-1; no clear D. Per germline, CDR1 KGHSH and CDR2 LQKENI. The CDR3 has 14 amino acids. V was cut by 3 bases and J by 6 bases, with 12 bases left in between. CDR3 bases: TGTGCCAGCTCACCCGCAAGTTACTTCAATGAGCAGTTCTTC. This translates into CASSPASYFNEQFF.